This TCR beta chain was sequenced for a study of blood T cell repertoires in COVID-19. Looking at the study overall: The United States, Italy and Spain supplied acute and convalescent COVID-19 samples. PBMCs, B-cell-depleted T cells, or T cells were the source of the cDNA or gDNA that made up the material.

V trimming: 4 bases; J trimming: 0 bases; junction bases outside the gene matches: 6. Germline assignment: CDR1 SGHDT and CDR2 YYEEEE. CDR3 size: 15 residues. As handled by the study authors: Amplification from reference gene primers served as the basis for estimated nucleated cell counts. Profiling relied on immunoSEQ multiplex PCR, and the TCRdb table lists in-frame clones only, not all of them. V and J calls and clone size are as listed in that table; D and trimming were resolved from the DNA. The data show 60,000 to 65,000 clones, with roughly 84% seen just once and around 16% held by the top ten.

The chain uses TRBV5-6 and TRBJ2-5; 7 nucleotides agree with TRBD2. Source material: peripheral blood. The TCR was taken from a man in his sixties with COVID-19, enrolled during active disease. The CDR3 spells CASSPELANQETQYF. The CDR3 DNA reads TGTGCCAGCAGCCCAGAACTAGCGAACCAAGAGACCCAGTACTTC.